This T cell receptor (beta chain) was found in a study of cytomegalovirus exposure and HLA in healthy donors. This CDR3 has 16 amino acids. With V trimmed by 2 bases and J by 0 bases, 4 bases remained unmatched. Germline V gene data show CDR1 as MNHEY and CDR2 as SVGAGI. A note on this clone: Its antigen is as yet unknown.

Both 60 Vbeta primers and 13 Jbeta primers went into the PCR. Some clones are missing from TCRdb's copy, which holds only in-frame ones; the method was immunoSEQ multiplex PCR. The repertoire holds some 140,000 clones, with 66% as singletons. General study results and limits: Associated with cytomegalovirus, according to the listing, were 150 to 200 TCR beta chains. Most TCR sequences showed up rarely, but some public TCRs showed up in many donors.

The receptor was isolated from a human donor in good health. Sequenced material: PBMCs. The genes are TRBV6-5 and TRBJ2-1; the match to TRBD1 covers 7 bases. The CDR3 DNA is TGTGCCAGCAGTTACGGGGCAGGGGGCTCCTACAATGAGCAGTTCTTC. This encodes CASSYGAGGSYNEQFF.